Listed here are 23 T cell receptor beta chains from one sample, sequenced in a study of T cells after yellow fever vaccination. TCRdb reanalysed the 5' RACE reads using MiXCR and keeps one entry per CDR3 protein. The repertoire consists of a few hundred thousand distinct CDR3 sequences, with roughly 9.4% occurring once and the leading ten covering about a sixth. Here the sequenced sample was PBMCs, taken on the day of the first yellow fever vaccination. These receptors originate from a man aged 18 to 35 who received the YFV17D yellow fever vaccine.

This clonotype was seen a handful of times. The chain has TRBV30 and TRBJ2-5; TRBD1 aligns across 10 bases. Germline V lookup: CDR1 GTSNPN, CDR2 SVGIG (reference sequence). The CDR3 totals 15 residues. The V segment lost 4 bases and the J segment 5 bases; nucleotides outside the gene matches: 10. CDR3 nucleotide sequence: TGTGCCTGGAACCCCCGGGACAGGGGCGGGGAGACCCAGTACTTC. It yields the protein CAWNPRDRGGETQYF.

In this sample, this clonotype turned up a few times. The CDR3 DNA reads as TGTGCCACCAGCAGAGGGACACTACGCTACGAGCAGTACTTC. It codes for CATSRGTLRYEQYF. The chain is built from TRBV15 and TRBJ2-7; D is possibly TRBD1 (5 bases). Looked up from germline, CDR1 is LNHNV and CDR2 is YYDKDF (reference sequence). Trimming stripped 1 base from V and 3 bases from J, with 10 bases between. The CDR3 loop spans 14 amino acids.

The chain has TRBV5-1 and TRBJ2-5; 8 nucleotides align to TRBD2. The CDR3 totals 13 residues. The trim removed 6 bases at V and 5 bases at J, leaving 6 bases unmatched. CDR1 and CDR2 (germline): SGHRS, YFSETQ. The CDR3 is CASIPSGSETQYF. The CDR3 nucleotides read TGCGCCAGCATTCCTAGCGGGTCGGAGACCCAGTACTTC.

This clonotype was observed a handful of times. The rearrangement uses TRBV7-2 and TRBJ2-7; D remains unclear. V lost 1 base to trimming and J lost 2 bases, with 12 bases between them. The CDR3 spans 15 residues. In germline, CDR1 is SGHTA, CDR2 FQGNSA. In DNA form, the CDR3 reads TGTGCCAGCAGCTTAGATGGGGTACGGACCTACGAGCAGTACTTC. Translated: CASSLDGVRTYEQYF.

This clonotype was seen many times. The chain joins TRBV9 to TRBJ2-3, with 10 positions matching TRBD2. The germline gives CDR1 SGDLS, CDR2 YYNGEE. This CDR3 region has 15 residues. V was pared by 5 bases and J by 1 base, with 4 bases of the junction left unmatched. The CDR3 DNA reads as TGTGCCAGCAGTACTAGCGGGGTGGGCACAGATACGCAGTATTTT. This encodes CASSTSGVGTDTQYF.

This clonotype was detected a few times. This chain links TRBV12-3 or TRBV12-4 with TRBJ2-4; weak D call: TRBD2 (6 bases). The length of the CDR3 is 17 residues. Trimming took 6 bases from V and 1 from J, leaving 19 bases between them. The CDR3 region is CASRPPFGEAAKNIQYF. The CDR3 DNA sequence: TGTGCCAGCAGGCCCCCATTCGGGGAGGCTGCCAAAAACATTCAGTACTTC.

There are a few counts of this clonotype. This rearrangement joins TRBV7-9 to TRBJ1-1; D is unresolved. The germline CDR1 and CDR2 sequences are SEHNR and FQNEAQ (reference sequence). V shed 5 bases and J shed 1 base, with 14 bases lying between them. CDR3 length: 15 residues. This CDR3 reads CASSPVGSGNTEAFF. Written as DNA, the CDR3 is TGTGCCAGCAGCCCGGTGGGGTCAGGGAACACTGAAGCTTTCTTT.

On this clonotype itself: This sequence may be a read error, since a much larger clone differs from it by one base. The chain employs TRBV11-2 and TRBJ1-1; no clear D gene. The CDR3 contains 12 residues. Germline V gene data show CDR1 as SGHAT and CDR2 as FQNNGV. The V and J ends lost 0 bases and 7 bases respectively, with 6 bases between them. Written as DNA, the CDR3 is TGTGCCAGCAGCTTAGAGGGGATTGAAGCTTTCTTT. It codes for CASSLEGIEAFF.

CDR3 sequence (DNA): TGCAGACCCCGGGAGGGTCCACTATCGCGGGGCTACACCTTC. It specifies CRPREGPLSRGYTF. The chain carries TRBV20-1 and TRBJ1-2; D unresolved. Germline V gene sequence: CDR1 DFQATT, CDR2 SNEGSKA (reference sequence). The CDR3 totals 14 residues.

The rearrangement uses TRBV4-2 and TRBJ2-1; 8 positions agree with TRBD2. In germline, CDR1 is LGHNA, CDR2 YNFKEQ. This CDR3 is built from 18 residues. Trimming took 4 bases from V and 5 from J; bases not matched to a gene: 16. In DNA, the CDR3 is TGTGCCAGCAGCCCCGAATTTGTTATGCGGGGGGCCCACAATGAGCAGTTCTTC. This translates into CASSPEFVMRGAHNEQFF.

This clonotype was observed a handful of times. This rearrangement joins TRBV20-1 to TRBJ2-1; D remains ambiguous. The CDR3 runs 14 residues. Germline V gene sequence: CDR1 DFQATT, CDR2 SNEGSKA (reference sequence). V lost 2 bases to trimming and J lost 0 bases, with 8 bases between them. The chain's CDR3 is CSARQARSYNEQFF. In nucleotides, the CDR3 is TGCAGTGCTAGACAGGCCCGCTCCTACAATGAGCAGTTCTTC.

The rearrangement joins TRBV9 to TRBJ1-6; TRBD1 might be the D (6 bases). V lost 0 bases and J lost 0, with 13 bases in between. CDR3 length equals 18 residues. CDR1 SGDLS and CDR2 YYNGEE come from the germline V gene. The CDR3 loop reads CASSVAEGQSSYNSPLHF. CDR3 DNA: TGTGCCAGCAGCGTAGCGGAGGGACAAAGCTCCTATAATTCACCCCTCCACTTT.

In regard to this clonotype: The junction differs from germline at one of its ends, possibly a read error. The chain carries TRBV6-2 or TRBV6-3 and TRBJ2-7; maybe TRBD2 (7 bases). Germline CDR1 and CDR2: MNHEY and SVGEGT. This CDR3 spans 13 amino acids. The CDR3 is CASCGGAGTLQDF. The CDR3 nucleotides are TGTGCCAGCTGTGGGGGGGCCGGGACCCTCCAGGACTTC.

This clonotype has just a few counts. J is TRBJ1-5 and V is TRBV12-3 or TRBV12-4, with D hard to call. Trimming pared 6 bases from V and 1 base from J, leaving 16 bases between. The CDR3 has 16 amino acids. CDR3 DNA: TGTGCCAGCAGAGAATGGGTGGTTACCAGCAATCAGCCCCAGCATTTT. Residues: CASREWVVTSNQPQHF.

This clonotype was recorded many times. V usage is TRBV7-9 and J usage is TRBJ1-5; D gene unclear. The length of the CDR3 is 16 residues. Between the trimmed V and J ends, which lost 5 bases and 0 bases, there was a span of 14 bases. The germline V gene encodes CDR1 SEHNR and CDR2 FQNEAQ (reference sequence). This CDR3 is CASSQASRHSNQPQHF. For the CDR3, the DNA is TGTGCCAGCAGCCAGGCGAGCCGCCATAGCAATCAGCCCCAGCATTTT.

The chain recombines TRBV6-5 with TRBJ2-3; tentatively, D is TRBD2 (5 bases). The V end lost 0 bases, the J end lost 7 bases, and 11 bases lay between the germline ends. The CDR3 loop spans 14 amino acids. Germline V gives CDR1 MNHEY, CDR2 SVGAGI. The CDR3 reads CASSYSADGNTQYF. The CDR3 bases are TGTGCCAGCAGTTACTCCGCCGACGGGAATACGCAGTATTTT.

This clonotype has only a few counts. The chain is built from TRBV7-2 and TRBJ2-5; D remains unclear. This CDR3 region has 13 residues. Per the germline V gene, CDR1 is SGHTA and CDR2 is FQGNSA. Trimming pared 5 bases from V and 2 bases from J, leaving 9 bases between. CDR3 amino acids: CASSLDVQETQYF. CDR3 sequence (DNA): TGTGCCAGCAGCCTAGACGTTCAAGAGACCCAGTACTTC.

The chain carries TRBV12-3 or TRBV12-4 and TRBJ2-3; D possibly corresponds to TRBD2 (6 bases). V lost 5 bases, J lost 2 bases, and 11 bases lay in between. This CDR3 spans 14 amino acids. The CDR3 sequence: CASSPGGDTDTQYF. CDR3 DNA sequence: TGTGCCAGCAGTCCCGGGGGAGACACAGATACGCAGTATTTT.

This clonotype has at least ten counts. The chain links TRBV11-3 to TRBJ2-5; D gene ambiguous. Trimming removed 1 base from V and 2 bases from J, with 5 bases in between. The CDR3 is 13 amino acids. Germline CDR1 reads SGHNT; CDR2 reads YENEEA. In DNA, the CDR3 is TGTGCCAGCAGCTTAGGGCTACAAGAGACCCAGTACTTC. Amino acid sequence: CASSLGLQETQYF.

The rearrangement uses TRBV10-3 and TRBJ2-1; TRBD1 might be the D (6 bases). This CDR3 region has 13 residues. Germline V gene data show CDR1 as ENHRY and CDR2 as SYGVKD. Trimming stripped 6 bases from V and 4 bases from J, with 10 bases between. The CDR3 DNA sequence: TGTGCCATCAGCGCAGACAGGTACAATGAGCAGTTCTTC. Protein: CAISADRYNEQFF.

A few counts support this clonotype. The rearrangement joins TRBV6-1 to TRBJ1-1; D gene ambiguous. The germline V gene has CDR1 MNHNS and CDR2 SASEGT. V lost 6 bases to trimming and J lost 3 bases, with 26 bases between them. This CDR3 has 18 residues. In DNA form, the CDR3 reads TGTGCCAGCAGCCCTGGGTACGACGGAGGAGGGTTCGACACTGAAGCTTTCTTT. Translated, it gives CASSPGYDGGGFDTEAFF.

This chain uses TRBV7-2 with TRBJ2-3, with a tentative D call TRBD1 (6 bases). Deletions cut 6 bases from V and 0 bases from J, with 13 bases between. This CDR3 has 15 residues. Germline CDR1 reads SGHTA; CDR2 reads FQGNSA. The CDR3 DNA reads as TGTGCCAGCAGGGGTACAGGGCCGAGCACAGATACGCAGTATTTT. It encodes CASRGTGPSTDTQYF.

This clonotype was observed a few times. The V and J genes are TRBV7-6 and TRBJ2-7, with TRBD2 matching 11 bases. Germline V gives CDR1 SGHVS, CDR2 FNYEAQ. V shed 4 bases and J 0 bases; nucleotides not matched to a gene: 5. The CDR3 has 16 amino acids. CDR3 coding DNA: TGTGCCAGCAGCTCAGGGACTAGCGGAAGCTCCTACGAGCAGTACGTC. Translation gives CASSSGTSGSSYEQYV.